These T cell receptor beta chains were read from a single sample in a study of early T cells in non-severe SARS-CoV-2 infection. TCRdb reprocessed the 5' RACE reads via MiXCR and lists one record per CDR3 protein. The table includes tens of thousands of distinct CDR3 sequences, under 15% detected once. Sample: whole blood. The receptors here all came from an adult who was a healthcare worker with PCR-confirmed SARS-CoV-2 infection or an uninfected control (not recorded which). Each CDR3 is given with its conserved first and last residue. D genes are given only for firm matches. Size is stated for part of the rows, as once, few or many counts, or as a class when the clone is expanded.

clone size: -
J gene: TRBJ1-1
D gene: TRBD1
V gene: TRBV28
CDR3 protein: CASSQTGGGGTEAFF
CDR3 DNA: TGTGCCAGCAGTCAGACAGGGGGCGGTGGTACTGAAGCTTTCTTT

clone size: few
J gene: TRBJ1-1
D gene: TRBD1
V gene: TRBV7-2
CDR3 protein: CASSPYTQGYTEAFF
CDR3 DNA: TGTGCCAGCAGCCCATATACACAGGGGTACACTGAAGCTTTCTTT

clone size: many
J gene: TRBJ2-2
D gene: -
V gene: TRBV7-8
CDR3 protein: CASSSRTGGELFF
CDR3 DNA: TGTGCCAGCAGCTCAAGAACGGGAGGGGAGCTGTTTTTT

clone size: many
J gene: TRBJ1-1
D gene: -
V gene: TRBV6-1
CDR3 protein: CASSEWWEAFF
CDR3 DNA: TGTGCCAGCAGTGAATGGTGGGAAGCTTTCTTT

clone size: few
J gene: TRBJ2-7
D gene: TRBD2
V gene: TRBV4-2
CDR3 protein: CASRQRDAPYEQYF
CDR3 DNA: TGTGCCAGCCGACAGCGGGACGCCCCCTACGAGCAGTACTTC

clone size: -
J gene: TRBJ2-2
D gene: -
V gene: TRBV7-3
CDR3 protein: CASRPGPTTGELFF
CDR3 DNA: TGTGCCAGCAGACCGGGGCCTACCACCGGGGAGCTGTTTTTT

clone size: -
J gene: TRBJ2-7
D gene: TRBD1
V gene: TRBV6-6
CDR3 protein: CASSKTGGRYEQYF
CDR3 DNA: TGTGCCAGCAGTAAGACAGGGGGGAGGTACGAGCAGTACTTC

clone size: -
J gene: TRBJ2-7
D gene: -
V gene: TRBV7-9
CDR3 protein: CASSPKDLYEQYF
CDR3 DNA: TGTGCCAGCAGCCCAAAGGACCTATACGAGCAGTACTTC

clone size: few
J gene: TRBJ1-1
D gene: -
V gene: TRBV5-6
CDR3 protein: CASSLQMNTEAFF
CDR3 DNA: TGTGCCAGCAGCTTGCAGATGAACACTGAAGCTTTCTTT

clone size: few
J gene: TRBJ2-7
D gene: -
V gene: TRBV7-9
CDR3 protein: CASSPRTGYNADYEQYF
CDR3 DNA: TGTGCCAGCAGCCCGAGGACTGGCTATAATGCCGACTACGAGCAGTACTTC

clone size: -
J gene: TRBJ1-3
D gene: -
V gene: TRBV5-1
CDR3 protein: CASSISFSGNTIYF
CDR3 DNA: TGCGCCAGCAGTATCTCCTTCTCTGGAAACACCATATATTTT

clone size: -
J gene: TRBJ2-1
D gene: -
V gene: TRBV28
CDR3 protein: CASRISVGGYNEQFF
CDR3 DNA: TGTGCCAGCAGGATCTCCGTTGGGGGCTACAATGAGCAGTTCTTC

clone size: few
J gene: TRBJ1-6
D gene: -
V gene: TRBV20-1
CDR3 protein: CSAGGVGWSPLHF
CDR3 DNA: TGCAGTGCTGGCGGGGTTGGTTGGTCACCCCTCCACTTT

clone size: few
J gene: TRBJ2-1
D gene: -
V gene: TRBV5-4
CDR3 protein: CASSGLGLDGNNEQFF
CDR3 DNA: TGTGCCAGCAGCGGGTTAGGGTTGGACGGAAACAATGAGCAGTTCTTC

clone size: -
J gene: TRBJ2-5
D gene: -
V gene: TRBV10-3
CDR3 protein: CAISESDETQYF
CDR3 DNA: TGTGCCATCAGTGAGTCTGACGAGACCCAGTACTTC

clone size: -
J gene: TRBJ1-5
D gene: -
V gene: TRBV6-2/TRBV6-3
CDR3 protein: CASSTNGGINQPQHF
CDR3 DNA: TGTGCCAGCTCAACCAACGGGGGCATCAATCAGCCCCAGCATTTT

clone size: -
J gene: TRBJ2-7
D gene: TRBD2
V gene: TRBV9
CDR3 protein: CASSPRLASYEQYF
CDR3 DNA: TGTGCCAGCAGCCCTCGACTAGCCTCCTACGAGCAGTACTTC

clone size: -
J gene: TRBJ1-2
D gene: -
V gene: TRBV6-5
CDR3 protein: CASSYVGSTSYGYTF
CDR3 DNA: TGTGCCAGCAGTTATGTCGGCAGCACGAGCTATGGCTACACCTTC

clone size: few
J gene: TRBJ1-2
D gene: -
V gene: TRBV7-2
CDR3 protein: CASSSGTTNYGYTF
CDR3 DNA: TGTGCCAGCAGCTCCGGGACTACTAACTATGGCTACACCTTC

clone size: -
J gene: TRBJ1-2
D gene: TRBD1
V gene: TRBV7-9
CDR3 protein: CASSSTTGDGYTF
CDR3 DNA: TGTGCCAGCAGCTCTACGACAGGGGATGGCTACACCTTC

clone size: -
J gene: TRBJ1-1
D gene: TRBD1
V gene: TRBV2
CDR3 protein: CASSVRGDTEAFF
CDR3 DNA: TGTGCCAGCAGTGTCAGGGGGGACACTGAAGCTTTCTTT